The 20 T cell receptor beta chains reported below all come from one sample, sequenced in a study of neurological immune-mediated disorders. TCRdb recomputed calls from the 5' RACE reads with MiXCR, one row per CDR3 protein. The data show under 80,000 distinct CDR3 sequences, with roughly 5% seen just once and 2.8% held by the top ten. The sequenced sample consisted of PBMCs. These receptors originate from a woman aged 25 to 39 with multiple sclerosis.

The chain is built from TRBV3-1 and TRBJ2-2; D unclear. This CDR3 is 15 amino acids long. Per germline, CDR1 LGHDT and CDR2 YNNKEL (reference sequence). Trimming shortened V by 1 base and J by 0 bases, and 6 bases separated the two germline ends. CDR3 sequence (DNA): TGTGCCAGCAGCCAAGTCGGAGCGAACACCGGGGAGCTGTTTTTT. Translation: CASSQVGANTGELFF.

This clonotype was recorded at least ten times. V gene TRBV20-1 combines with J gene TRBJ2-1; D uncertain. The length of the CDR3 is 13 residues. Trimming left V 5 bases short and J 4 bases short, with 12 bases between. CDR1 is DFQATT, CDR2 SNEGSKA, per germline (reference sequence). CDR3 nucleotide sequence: TGCAGTGCTGCCCGGATTTTATACAATGAGCAGTTCTTC. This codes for CSAARILYNEQFF.

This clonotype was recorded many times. The CDR3 loop is CASSSGTGAAEQYF. CDR3 nucleotides: TGCGCCAGCAGCTCCGGGACAGGCGCGGCCGAGCAGTACTTC. The chain couples TRBV5-1 to TRBJ2-7; 8 positions match TRBD1. The CDR3 covers 14 residues. The J segment lost 6 bases and the V segment lost 3 bases, leaving 8 bases of the junction unmatched. Germline CDR1 reads SGHRS; CDR2 reads YFSETQ.

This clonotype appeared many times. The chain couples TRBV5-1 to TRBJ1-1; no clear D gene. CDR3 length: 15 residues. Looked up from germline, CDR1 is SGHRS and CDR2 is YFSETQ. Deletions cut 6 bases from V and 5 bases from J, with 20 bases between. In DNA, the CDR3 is TGCGCCAGCACTCAGGACCCCGGGAGGGAAACTGAAGCTTTCTTT. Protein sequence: CASTQDPGRETEAFF.

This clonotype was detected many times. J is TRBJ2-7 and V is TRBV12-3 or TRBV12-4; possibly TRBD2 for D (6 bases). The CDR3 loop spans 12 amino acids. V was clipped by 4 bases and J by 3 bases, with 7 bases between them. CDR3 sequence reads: CASSSTSYEQYF. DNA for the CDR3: TGTGCCAGCAGTTCGACTAGCTACGAGCAGTACTTC.

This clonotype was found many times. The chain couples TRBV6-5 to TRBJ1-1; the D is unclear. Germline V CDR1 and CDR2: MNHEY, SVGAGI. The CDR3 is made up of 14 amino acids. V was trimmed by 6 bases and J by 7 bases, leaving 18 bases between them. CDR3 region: CASSQRPTGGEAFF. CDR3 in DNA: TGTGCCAGCAGCCAAAGACCTACCGGAGGTGAAGCTTTCTTT.

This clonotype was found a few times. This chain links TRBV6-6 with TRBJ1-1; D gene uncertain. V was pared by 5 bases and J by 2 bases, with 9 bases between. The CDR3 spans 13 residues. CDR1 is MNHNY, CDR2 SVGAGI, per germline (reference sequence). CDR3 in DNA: TGTGCCAGCAGTGGCAGGCTCAACACTGAAGCTTTCTTT. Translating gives CASSGRLNTEAFF.

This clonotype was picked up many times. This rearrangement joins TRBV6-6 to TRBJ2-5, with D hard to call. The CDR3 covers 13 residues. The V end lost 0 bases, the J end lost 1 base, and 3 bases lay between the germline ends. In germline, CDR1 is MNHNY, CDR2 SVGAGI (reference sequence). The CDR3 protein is CASSYSFQETQYF. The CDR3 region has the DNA TGTGCCAGCAGTTACTCGTTCCAAGAGACCCAGTACTTC.

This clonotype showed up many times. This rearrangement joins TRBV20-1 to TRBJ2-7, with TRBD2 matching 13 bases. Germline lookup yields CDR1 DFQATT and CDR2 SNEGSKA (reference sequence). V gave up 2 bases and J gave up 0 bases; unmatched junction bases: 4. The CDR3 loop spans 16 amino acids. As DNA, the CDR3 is TGCAGTGCTAGACCCGGACTAGCGGGGGTCTCCTACGAGCAGTACTTC. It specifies CSARPGLAGVSYEQYF.

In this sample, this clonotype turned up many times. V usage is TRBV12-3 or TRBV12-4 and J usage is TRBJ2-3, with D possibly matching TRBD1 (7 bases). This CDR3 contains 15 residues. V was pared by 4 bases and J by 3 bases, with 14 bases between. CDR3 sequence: CASSSGDSQTDTQYF. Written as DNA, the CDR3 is TGTGCCAGCAGTTCGGGGGACAGCCAAACAGATACGCAGTATTTT.

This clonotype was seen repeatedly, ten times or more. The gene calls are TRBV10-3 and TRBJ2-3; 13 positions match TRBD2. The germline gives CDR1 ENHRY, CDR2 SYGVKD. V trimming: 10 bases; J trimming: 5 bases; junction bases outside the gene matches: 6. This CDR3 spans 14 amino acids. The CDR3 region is CATTSGGAGDTQYF. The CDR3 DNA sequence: TGTGCCACAACTAGCGGGGGGGCCGGAGATACGCAGTATTTT.

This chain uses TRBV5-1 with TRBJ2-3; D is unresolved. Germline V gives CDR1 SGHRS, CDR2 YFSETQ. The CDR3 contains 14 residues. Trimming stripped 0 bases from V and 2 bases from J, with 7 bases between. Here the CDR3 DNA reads TGCGCCAGCAGCTTGGATCCGGTCACAGATACGCAGTATTTT. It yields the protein CASSLDPVTDTQYF.

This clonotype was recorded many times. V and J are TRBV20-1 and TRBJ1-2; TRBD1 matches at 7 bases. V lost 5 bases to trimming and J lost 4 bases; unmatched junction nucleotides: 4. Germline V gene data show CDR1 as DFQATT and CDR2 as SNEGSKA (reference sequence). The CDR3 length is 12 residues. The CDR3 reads CSAGRTGYGYTF. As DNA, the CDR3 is TGCAGTGCTGGGCGGACAGGCTATGGCTACACCTTC.

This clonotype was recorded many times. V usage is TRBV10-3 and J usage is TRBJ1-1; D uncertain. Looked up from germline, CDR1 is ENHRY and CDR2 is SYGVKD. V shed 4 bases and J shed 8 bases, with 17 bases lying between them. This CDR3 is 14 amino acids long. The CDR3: CAISVSSNIAEAFF. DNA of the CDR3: TGTGCCATCAGTGTCTCGAGCAACATTGCCGAAGCTTTCTTT.

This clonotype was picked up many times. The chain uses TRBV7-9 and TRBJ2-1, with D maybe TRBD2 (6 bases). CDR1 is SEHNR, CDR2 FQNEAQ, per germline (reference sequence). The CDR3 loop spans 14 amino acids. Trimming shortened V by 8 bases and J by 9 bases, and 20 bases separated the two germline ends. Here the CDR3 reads CASGGTELRSEQFF. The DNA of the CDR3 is TGTGCCAGCGGAGGGACGGAACTTCGCAGTGAGCAGTTCTTC.

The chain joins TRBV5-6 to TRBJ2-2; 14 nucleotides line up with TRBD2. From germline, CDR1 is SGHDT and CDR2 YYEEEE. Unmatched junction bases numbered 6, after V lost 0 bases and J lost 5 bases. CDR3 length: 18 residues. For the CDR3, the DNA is TGTGCCAGCAGCTTGGTGGGACTAGCGGGAGAGAATACCGGGGAGCTGTTTTTT. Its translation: CASSLVGLAGENTGELFF. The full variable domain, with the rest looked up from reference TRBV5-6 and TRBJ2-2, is DAGVTQSPTHLIKTRGQQVTLRCSPKSGHDTVSWYQQALGQGPQFIFQYYEEEERQRGNFPDRFSGHQFPNYSSELNVNALLLGDSALYLCASSLVGLAGENTGELFFGEGSRLTVL.

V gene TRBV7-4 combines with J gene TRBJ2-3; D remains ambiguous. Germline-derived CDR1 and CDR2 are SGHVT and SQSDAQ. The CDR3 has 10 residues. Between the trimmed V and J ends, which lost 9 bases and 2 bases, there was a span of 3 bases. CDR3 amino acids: CARFTDTQYF. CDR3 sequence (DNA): TGTGCCAGATTCACAGATACGCAGTATTTT.

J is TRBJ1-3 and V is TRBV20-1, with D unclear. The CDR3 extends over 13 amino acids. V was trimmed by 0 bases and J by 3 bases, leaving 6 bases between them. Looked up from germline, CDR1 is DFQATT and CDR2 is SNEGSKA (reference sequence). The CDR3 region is CSARETFGNTIYF. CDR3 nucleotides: TGCAGTGCTAGAGAGACATTTGGAAACACCATATATTTT.

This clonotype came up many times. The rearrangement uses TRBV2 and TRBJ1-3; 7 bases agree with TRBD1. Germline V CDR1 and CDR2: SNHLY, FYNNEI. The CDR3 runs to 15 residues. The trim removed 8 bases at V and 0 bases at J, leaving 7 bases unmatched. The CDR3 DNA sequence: TGTGCCAGCCAACTCGGGACAGCCTCTGGAAACACCATATATTTT. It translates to CASQLGTASGNTIYF.

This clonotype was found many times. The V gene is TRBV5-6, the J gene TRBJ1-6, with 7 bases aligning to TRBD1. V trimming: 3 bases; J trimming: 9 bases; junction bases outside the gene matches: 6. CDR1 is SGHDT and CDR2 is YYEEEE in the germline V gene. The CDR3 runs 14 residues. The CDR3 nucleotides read TGTGCCAGCAGCTGGAGGGACAGCACTTCACCCCTCCACTTT. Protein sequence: CASSWRDSTSPLHF.